This T cell receptor beta chain was identified during a study of memory CD4+ T cells and cytomegalovirus serostatus. Deletions cut 6 bases from V and 1 base from J, with 14 bases between. Germline V gene sequence: CDR1 SGHTA, CDR2 FQGNSA. The CDR3 sequence is 15 residues long. The sort gate was single viable CD3+CD4+CD8-CD45RO+ cells for memory CD4+ T cells. Sequenced by immunoSEQ multiplex PCR; TCRdb stores in-frame clones only, minus some. The data contain about 53,000 clones, around 82% of them singletons. Sequenced: memory CD4+ T cells from blood. The V and J genes are TRBV7-2 and TRBJ2-3; TRBD1 might be the D (6 bases). This TCR came from an adult in good health and CMV-seronegative. CDR3 bases: TGTGCCAGCAGTTCCGGGACACTCGGCACAGATACGCAGTATTTT. Its protein product is CASSSGTLGTDTQYF.